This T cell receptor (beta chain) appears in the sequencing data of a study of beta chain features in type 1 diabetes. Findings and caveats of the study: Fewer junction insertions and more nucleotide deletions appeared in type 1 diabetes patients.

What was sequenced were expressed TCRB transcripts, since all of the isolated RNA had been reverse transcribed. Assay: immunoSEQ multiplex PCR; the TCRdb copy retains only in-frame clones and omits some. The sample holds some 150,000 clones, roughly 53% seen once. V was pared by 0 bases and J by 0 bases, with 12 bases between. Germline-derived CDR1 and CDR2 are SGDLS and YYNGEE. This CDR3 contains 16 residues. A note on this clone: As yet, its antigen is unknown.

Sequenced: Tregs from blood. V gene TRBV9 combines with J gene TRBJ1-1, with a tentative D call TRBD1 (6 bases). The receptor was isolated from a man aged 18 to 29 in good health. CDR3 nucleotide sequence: TGTGCCAGCAGCGTAGTTGGGACATTCATGAACACTGAAGCTTTCTTT. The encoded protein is CASSVVGTFMNTEAFF.